Listed below are T cell receptor beta chains from one sample, sequenced in a study of cytomegalovirus exposure and HLA in healthy donors. Clones were sequenced by immunoSEQ multiplex PCR, and TCRdb holds only the in-frame ones, with some missing. The sample lists about 160,000 clones, 80% occurring once. The sample taken for sequencing was PBMCs. Receptors were obtained from a male donor in good health and CMV-seropositive. Both conserved end residues are part of each CDR3. D genes are given only for firm matches. Only part of the rows carry a size: once, few, many, or a class if the clone is expanded.

clone_size: NA; v_call: TRBV27; j_call: TRBJ2-3; d_call: NA; cdr3_aa: CASRFQPVGGTDTQYF; cdr3_nt: TGTGCCAGCAGATTCCAGCCGGTCGGGGGCACAGATACGCAGTATTTT
clone_size: NA; v_call: TRBV6-4; j_call: TRBJ1-4; d_call: NA; cdr3_aa: CASSDGSAGGRDPTNEKLFF; cdr3_nt: TGTGCCAGCAGTGACGGGAGCGCGGGTGGGCGAGATCCAACTAATGAAAAACTGTTTTTT
clone_size: few; v_call: TRBV7-9; j_call: TRBJ1-1; d_call: TRBD1; cdr3_aa: CSSSANRQGERTEAFF; cdr3_nt: TGTTCCAGCAGCGCTAATCGACAGGGAGAAAGGACTGAAGCTTTCTTT
clone_size: NA; v_call: TRBV19; j_call: TRBJ2-7; d_call: TRBD2; cdr3_aa: CASTVTSGYEQYF; cdr3_nt: TGTGCCAGTACTGTGACTAGCGGCTACGAGCAGTACTTC
clone_size: NA; v_call: TRBV29-1; j_call: TRBJ1-1; d_call: NA; cdr3_aa: CSGGHMNTEAFF; cdr3_nt: TGCAGCGGGGGACACATGAACACTGAAGCTTTCTTT
clone_size: NA; v_call: TRBV7-2; j_call: TRBJ1-1; d_call: TRBD1; cdr3_aa: CASSPQGGLDTEAFF; cdr3_nt: TGTGCCAGCAGCCCTCAGGGGGGCCTTGACACTGAAGCTTTCTTT
clone_size: NA; v_call: TRBV15; j_call: TRBJ2-7; d_call: TRBD2; cdr3_aa: CATSRGLAGAELHEQYF; cdr3_nt: TGTGCCACCAGCAGAGGACTAGCGGGAGCAGAACTCCACGAGCAGTACTTC
clone_size: NA; v_call: TRBV14; j_call: TRBJ2-7; d_call: NA; cdr3_aa: CASSQAQLVGEQYF; cdr3_nt: TGTGCCAGCAGCCAAGCTCAGCTAGTAGGCGAGCAGTACTTC
clone_size: few; v_call: TRBV7-3; j_call: TRBJ2-3; d_call: TRBD2; cdr3_aa: CASSLRASGDTQYF; cdr3_nt: TGTGCCAGCAGCTTAAGGGCTAGCGGAGATACGCAGTATTTT
clone_size: NA; v_call: TRBV6-6; j_call: TRBJ2-7; d_call: NA; cdr3_aa: CASPLRVCEQYF; cdr3_nt: TGTGCCAGCCCCCTTCGCGTCTGCGAGCAGTACTTC
clone_size: NA; v_call: TRBV29-1; j_call: TRBJ2-7; d_call: TRBD1; cdr3_aa: CSVSHRGSYEQYF; cdr3_nt: TGCAGCGTTTCACACAGGGGTTCCTACGAGCAGTACTTC
clone_size: NA; v_call: TRBV13; j_call: TRBJ1-3; d_call: NA; cdr3_aa: CASSAQGNSGNTIYF; cdr3_nt: TGTGCCAGCAGCGCCCAGGGTAACTCTGGAAACACCATATATTTT
clone_size: NA; v_call: TRBV28; j_call: TRBJ2-3; d_call: NA; cdr3_aa: CASSLTDTQYF; cdr3_nt: TGTGCCAGCAGCCTCACAGATACGCAGTATTTT
clone_size: NA; v_call: TRBV10-3; j_call: TRBJ2-7; d_call: TRBD2; cdr3_aa: CAISDWAGRDEQYF; cdr3_nt: TGTGCCATCAGTGACTGGGCCGGGAGGGACGAGCAGTACTTC
clone_size: NA; v_call: TRBV6-4; j_call: TRBJ2-2; d_call: NA; cdr3_aa: CASSGQANTGELFF; cdr3_nt: TGTGCCAGCAGTGGACAGGCGAACACCGGGGAGCTGTTTTTT
clone_size: once; v_call: TRBV30; j_call: TRBJ1-2; d_call: TRBD1; cdr3_aa: CAWSHGTGYGYTF; cdr3_nt: TGTGCCTGGAGTCATGGGACAGGCTATGGCTACACCTTC
clone_size: NA; v_call: TRBV14; j_call: TRBJ2-2; d_call: TRBD1; cdr3_aa: CASSPTGTGGTGELFF; cdr3_nt: TGTGCCAGCAGCCCTACCGGGACAGGGGGCACCGGGGAGCTGTTTTTT
clone_size: once; v_call: TRBV6-1; j_call: TRBJ1-1; d_call: TRBD1; cdr3_aa: CASTRGTNTEAFF; cdr3_nt: TGTGCCAGCACCAGGGGGACCAACACTGAAGCTTTCTTT
clone_size: NA; v_call: TRBV7-9; j_call: TRBJ2-7; d_call: TRBD2; cdr3_aa: CASSSPGLAGPAYEQYF; cdr3_nt: TGTGCCAGCAGCTCACCGGGACTAGCGGGCCCAGCCTACGAGCAGTACTTC
clone_size: NA; v_call: TRBV7-9; j_call: TRBJ2-2; d_call: NA; cdr3_aa: CASSWTENTGELFF; cdr3_nt: TGTGCCAGCAGCTGGACAGAAAACACCGGGGAGCTGTTTTTT
clone_size: NA; v_call: TRBV4-2; j_call: TRBJ2-7; d_call: NA; cdr3_aa: CASTPLSGPPAYEQYF; cdr3_nt: TGTGCCAGCACCCCCTTATCAGGGCCGCCTGCCTACGAGCAGTACTTC
clone_size: NA; v_call: TRBV7-9; j_call: TRBJ2-7; d_call: TRBD2; cdr3_aa: CASSLRGGLAGVGVYEQYF; cdr3_nt: TGTGCCAGCAGCTTAAGAGGGGGACTAGCGGGTGTGGGGGTATACGAGCAGTACTTC
clone_size: NA; v_call: TRBV9; j_call: TRBJ2-4; d_call: NA; cdr3_aa: CASSVALDPIQYF; cdr3_nt: TGTGCCAGCAGCGTAGCTCTAGATCCCATTCAGTACTTC
clone_size: NA; v_call: TRBV2; j_call: TRBJ1-1; d_call: NA; cdr3_aa: CASRGDKPNTEAFF; cdr3_nt: TGTGCCAGCAGGGGGGACAAACCGAACACTGAAGCTTTCTTT
clone_size: NA; v_call: TRBV28; j_call: TRBJ2-1; d_call: TRBD2; cdr3_aa: CASSPGGGPEQFF; cdr3_nt: TGTGCCAGCAGCCCCGGGGGGGGGCCTGAGCAGTTCTTC
clone_size: NA; v_call: TRBV5-6; j_call: TRBJ2-7; d_call: NA; cdr3_aa: CASSLVTIGGRSSYEQYF; cdr3_nt: TGTGCCAGCAGCTTGGTAACGATAGGGGGTAGGAGCTCCTACGAGCAGTACTTC
clone_size: NA; v_call: TRBV13; j_call: TRBJ1-3; d_call: TRBD1; cdr3_aa: CASSDYRDRSGNTIYF; cdr3_nt: TGTGCCAGCAGCGACTACCGGGACAGAAGTGGAAACACCATATATTTT
clone_size: NA; v_call: TRBV7-3; j_call: TRBJ1-6; d_call: TRBD1; cdr3_aa: CASSLSRDSNSPLHF; cdr3_nt: TGTGCCAGCAGCTTAAGTAGGGACAGTAATTCACCCCTCCACTTT
clone_size: NA; v_call: TRBV11-2; j_call: TRBJ2-1; d_call: TRBD2; cdr3_aa: CASSLVSGRPYNEQFF; cdr3_nt: TGTGCCAGCAGCTTAGTGAGCGGGAGACCCTACAATGAGCAGTTCTTC
clone_size: NA; v_call: TRBV9; j_call: TRBJ2-1; d_call: NA; cdr3_aa: CASSVDPPAYNEQFF; cdr3_nt: TGTGCCAGCAGCGTAGACCCCCCAGCCTACAATGAGCAGTTCTTC
clone_size: NA; v_call: TRBV7-2; j_call: TRBJ1-3; d_call: TRBD1; cdr3_aa: CASSSGQGNTIYF; cdr3_nt: TGTGCCAGCAGTTCGGGACAGGGAAACACCATATATTTT
clone_size: once; v_call: TRBV21-1; j_call: TRBJ2-5; d_call: NA; cdr3_aa: CASSKGEGGTQYF; cdr3_nt: TGTGCCAGCAGCAAAGGGGAGGGCGGGACCCAGTACTTC
clone_size: NA; v_call: TRBV5-4; j_call: TRBJ2-5; d_call: TRBD2; cdr3_aa: CASSLRLAGGPGETQYF; cdr3_nt: TGTGCCAGCAGCTTGAGGCTAGCGGGAGGGCCGGGGGAGACCCAGTACTTC
clone_size: NA; v_call: TRBV7-2; j_call: TRBJ1-5; d_call: TRBD1; cdr3_aa: CASSSAGGAHQPQHF; cdr3_nt: TGTGCCAGCAGCTCAGCAGGGGGCGCCCATCAGCCCCAGCATTTT
clone_size: NA; v_call: TRBV7-2; j_call: TRBJ1-5; d_call: NA; cdr3_aa: CASSLGWGRSQGGNQPQHF; cdr3_nt: TGTGCCAGCAGCTTAGGATGGGGGCGGAGTCAGGGTGGCAATCAGCCCCAGCATTTT
clone_size: NA; v_call: TRBV18; j_call: TRBJ1-5; d_call: TRBD1; cdr3_aa: CASSPRPVFDRGLQPQHF; cdr3_nt: TGTGCCAGCTCACCACGGCCGGTGTTCGACAGGGGCTTACAGCCCCAGCATTTT
clone_size: NA; v_call: TRBV19; j_call: TRBJ2-3; d_call: NA; cdr3_aa: CASSIGGGDTDTQYF; cdr3_nt: TGTGCCAGTAGTATAGGAGGCGGGGACACAGATACGCAGTATTTT
clone_size: NA; v_call: TRBV19; j_call: TRBJ1-4; d_call: NA; cdr3_aa: CASSISGGRWTDGGTEKLFF; cdr3_nt: TGTGCCAGTAGTATAAGTGGGGGGAGATGGACCGACGGGGGTACTGAAAAACTGTTTTTT
clone_size: few; v_call: TRBV9; j_call: TRBJ2-1; d_call: NA; cdr3_aa: CASRTGLMDNEQFF; cdr3_nt: TGTGCCAGCAGAACGGGACTCATGGACAATGAGCAGTTCTTC
clone_size: once; v_call: TRBV7-6; j_call: TRBJ2-7; d_call: NA; cdr3_aa: CASSLVAQAGSYEQYF; cdr3_nt: TGTGCCAGCAGCTTAGTGGCACAGGCGGGATCCTACGAGCAGTACTTC
clone_size: NA; v_call: TRBV30; j_call: TRBJ1-3; d_call: NA; cdr3_aa: CAWSTQEGNTIYF; cdr3_nt: TGTGCCTGGAGTACTCAGGAAGGAAACACCATATATTTT
clone_size: NA; v_call: TRBV20-1; j_call: TRBJ2-1; d_call: NA; cdr3_aa: CSASEDEQFF; cdr3_nt: TGCAGTGCTAGCGAGGATGAGCAGTTCTTC
clone_size: NA; v_call: TRBV28; j_call: TRBJ1-5; d_call: NA; cdr3_aa: CASSVPLQGISNQPQHF; cdr3_nt: TGTGCCAGCAGTGTACCACTACAGGGAATTAGCAATCAGCCCCAGCATTTT
clone_size: NA; v_call: TRBV2; j_call: TRBJ1-1; d_call: TRBD1; cdr3_aa: CASREGQRDGTEAFF; cdr3_nt: TGTGCCAGCAGGGAGGGACAGCGCGATGGCACTGAAGCTTTCTTT
clone_size: NA; v_call: TRBV5-4; j_call: TRBJ2-7; d_call: NA; cdr3_aa: CASSTGGTYEQYF; cdr3_nt: TGTGCCAGCAGCACCGGGGGAACCTACGAGCAGTACTTC
clone_size: NA; v_call: TRBV13; j_call: TRBJ1-5; d_call: TRBD1; cdr3_aa: CASSLGTGNQPQHF; cdr3_nt: TGTGCCAGCAGCTTGGGGACAGGGAATCAGCCCCAGCATTTT
clone_size: NA; v_call: TRBV5-1; j_call: TRBJ1-3; d_call: NA; cdr3_aa: CASSLGPDGGSGNTIYF; cdr3_nt: TGCGCCAGCAGCTTGGGGCCCGACGGGGGATCTGGAAACACCATATATTTT
clone_size: few; v_call: TRBV19; j_call: TRBJ2-1; d_call: TRBD2; cdr3_aa: CASSSLFLAGDEQFF; cdr3_nt: TGTGCCAGTAGTTCCCTCTTCCTAGCGGGAGATGAGCAGTTCTTC
clone_size: once; v_call: TRBV6-4; j_call: TRBJ2-1; d_call: NA; cdr3_aa: CASIRDLDSGNEQFF; cdr3_nt: TGTGCCAGCATTCGAGACTTAGACTCTGGCAATGAGCAGTTCTTC
clone_size: NA; v_call: TRBV7-9; j_call: TRBJ1-2; d_call: NA; cdr3_aa: CASSFRAGDYGYTF; cdr3_nt: TGTGCCAGCAGCTTTCGGGCGGGGGACTATGGCTACACCTTC
clone_size: NA; v_call: TRBV11-2; j_call: TRBJ2-5; d_call: NA; cdr3_aa: CASSFGTVRQETQYF; cdr3_nt: TGTGCCAGCAGCTTCGGTACAGTAAGGCAAGAGACCCAGTACTTC
clone_size: few; v_call: TRBV5-6; j_call: TRBJ1-1; d_call: NA; cdr3_aa: CASRKARLNTEAFF; cdr3_nt: TGTGCCAGCAGAAAAGCCCGTTTGAACACTGAAGCTTTCTTT